This entry concerns a single T cell receptor beta chain. TCRdb keeps only in-frame clones here, not all; method: immunoSEQ multiplex PCR. The sample lists about 280,000 clones; around 88% were seen once. The V gene lost 4 bases and the J gene lost 3 bases, with 27 bases spanning the gap. This CDR3 contains 19 residues. Germline-derived CDR1 and CDR2 are SGHRS and YFSETQ. This record belongs to a study of blood T cell repertoires in COVID-19. This chain joins TRBV5-1 and TRBJ2-3; D perhaps matches TRBD1 (6 bases). The receptor was derived from a man aged 35 to 55 with acute or convalescent COVID-19. Sequencing was carried out using peripheral blood. This CDR3 reads CASSQRHRVGIRGTDTQYF. CDR3 nucleotides: TGCGCCAGCAGCCAAAGACACAGGGTTGGAATAAGAGGGACAGATACGCAGTATTTT. Full variable domain (missing parts from reference TRBV5-1 and TRBJ2-3): KAGVTQTPRYLIKTRGQQVTLSCSPISGHRSVSWYQQTPGQGLQFLFEYFSETQRNKGNFPGRFSGRQFSNSRSEMNVSTLELGDSALYLCASSQRHRVGIRGTDTQYFGPGTRLTVL.